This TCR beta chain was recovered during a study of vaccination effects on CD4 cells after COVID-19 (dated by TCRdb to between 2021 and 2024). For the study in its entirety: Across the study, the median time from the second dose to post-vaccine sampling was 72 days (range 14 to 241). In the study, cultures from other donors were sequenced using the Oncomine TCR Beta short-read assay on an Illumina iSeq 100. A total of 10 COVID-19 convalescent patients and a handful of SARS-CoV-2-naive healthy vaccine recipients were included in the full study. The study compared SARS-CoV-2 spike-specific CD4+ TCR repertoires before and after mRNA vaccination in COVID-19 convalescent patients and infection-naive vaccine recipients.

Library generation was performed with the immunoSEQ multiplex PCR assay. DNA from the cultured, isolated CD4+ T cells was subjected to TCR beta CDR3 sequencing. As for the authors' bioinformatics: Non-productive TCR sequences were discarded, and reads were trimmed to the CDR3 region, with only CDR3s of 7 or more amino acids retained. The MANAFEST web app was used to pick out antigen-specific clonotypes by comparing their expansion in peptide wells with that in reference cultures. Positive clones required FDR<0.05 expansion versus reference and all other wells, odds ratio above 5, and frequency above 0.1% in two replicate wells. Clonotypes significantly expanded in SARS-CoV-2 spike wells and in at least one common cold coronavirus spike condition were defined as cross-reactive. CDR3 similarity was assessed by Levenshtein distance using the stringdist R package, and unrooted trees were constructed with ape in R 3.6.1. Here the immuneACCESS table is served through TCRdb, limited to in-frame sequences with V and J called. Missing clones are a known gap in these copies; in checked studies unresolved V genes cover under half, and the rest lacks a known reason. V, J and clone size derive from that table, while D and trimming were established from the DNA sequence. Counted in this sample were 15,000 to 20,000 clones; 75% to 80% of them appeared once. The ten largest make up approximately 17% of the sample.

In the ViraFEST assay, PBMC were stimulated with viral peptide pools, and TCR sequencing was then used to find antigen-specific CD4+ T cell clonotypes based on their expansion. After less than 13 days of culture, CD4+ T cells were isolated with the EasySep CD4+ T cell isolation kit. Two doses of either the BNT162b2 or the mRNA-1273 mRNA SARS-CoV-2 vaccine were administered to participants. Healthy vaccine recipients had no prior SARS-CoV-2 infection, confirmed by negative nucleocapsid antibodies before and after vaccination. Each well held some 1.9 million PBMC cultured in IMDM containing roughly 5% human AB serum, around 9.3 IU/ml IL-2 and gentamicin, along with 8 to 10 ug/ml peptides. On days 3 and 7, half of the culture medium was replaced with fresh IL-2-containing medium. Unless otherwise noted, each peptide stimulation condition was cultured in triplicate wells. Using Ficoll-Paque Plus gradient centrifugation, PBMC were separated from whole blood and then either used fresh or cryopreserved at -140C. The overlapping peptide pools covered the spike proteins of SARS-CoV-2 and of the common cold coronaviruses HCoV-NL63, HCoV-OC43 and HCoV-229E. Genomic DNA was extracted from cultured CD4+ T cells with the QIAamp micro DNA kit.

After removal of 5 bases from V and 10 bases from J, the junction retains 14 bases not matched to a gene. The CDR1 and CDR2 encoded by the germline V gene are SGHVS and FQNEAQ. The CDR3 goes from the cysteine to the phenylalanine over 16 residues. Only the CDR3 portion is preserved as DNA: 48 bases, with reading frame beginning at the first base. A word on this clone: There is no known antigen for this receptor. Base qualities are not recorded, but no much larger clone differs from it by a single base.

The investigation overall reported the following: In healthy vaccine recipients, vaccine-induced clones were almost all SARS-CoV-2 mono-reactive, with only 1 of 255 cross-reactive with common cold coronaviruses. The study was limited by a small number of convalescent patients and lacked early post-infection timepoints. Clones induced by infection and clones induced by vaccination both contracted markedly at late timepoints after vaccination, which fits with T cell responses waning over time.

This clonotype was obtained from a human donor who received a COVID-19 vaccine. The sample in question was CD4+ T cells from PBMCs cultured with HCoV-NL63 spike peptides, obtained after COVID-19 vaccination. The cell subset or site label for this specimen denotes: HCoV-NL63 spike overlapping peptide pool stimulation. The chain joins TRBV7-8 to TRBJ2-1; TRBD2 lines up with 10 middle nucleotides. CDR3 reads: CASSRASGRASGEQFF. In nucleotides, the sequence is TGTGCCAGCAGCCGAGCCAGCGGGAGGGCCTCGGGGGAGCAGTTCTTC.